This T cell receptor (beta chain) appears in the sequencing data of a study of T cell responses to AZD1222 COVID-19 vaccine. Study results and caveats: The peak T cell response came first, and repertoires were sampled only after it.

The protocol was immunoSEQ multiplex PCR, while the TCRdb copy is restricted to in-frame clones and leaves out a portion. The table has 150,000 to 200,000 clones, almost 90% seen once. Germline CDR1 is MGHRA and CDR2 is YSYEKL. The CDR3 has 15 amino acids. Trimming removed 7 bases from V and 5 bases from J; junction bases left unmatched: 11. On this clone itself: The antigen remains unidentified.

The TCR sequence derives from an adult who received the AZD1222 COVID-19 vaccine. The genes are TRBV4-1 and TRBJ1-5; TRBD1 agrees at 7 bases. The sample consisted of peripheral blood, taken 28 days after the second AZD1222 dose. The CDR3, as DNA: TGCGCCAGCACCCCTCGGCAGGGGGTTGATCAGCCCCAGCATTTT. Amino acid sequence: CASTPRQGVDQPQHF.